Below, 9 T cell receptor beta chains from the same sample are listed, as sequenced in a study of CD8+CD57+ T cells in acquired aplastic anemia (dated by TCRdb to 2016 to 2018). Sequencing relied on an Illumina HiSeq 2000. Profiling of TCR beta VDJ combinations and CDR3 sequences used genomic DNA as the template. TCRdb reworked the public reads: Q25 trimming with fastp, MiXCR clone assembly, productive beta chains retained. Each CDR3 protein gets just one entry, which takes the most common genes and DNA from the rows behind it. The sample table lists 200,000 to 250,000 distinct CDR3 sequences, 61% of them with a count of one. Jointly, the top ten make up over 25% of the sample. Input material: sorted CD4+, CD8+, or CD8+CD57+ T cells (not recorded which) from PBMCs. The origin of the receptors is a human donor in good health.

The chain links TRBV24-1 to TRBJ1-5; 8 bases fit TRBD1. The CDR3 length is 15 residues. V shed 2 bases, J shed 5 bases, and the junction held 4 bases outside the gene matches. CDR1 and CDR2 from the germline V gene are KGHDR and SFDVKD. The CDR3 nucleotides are TGTGCCACCAGTGATTCTACAGGGGGGGATCAGCCCCAGCATTTT. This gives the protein CATSDSTGGDQPQHF.

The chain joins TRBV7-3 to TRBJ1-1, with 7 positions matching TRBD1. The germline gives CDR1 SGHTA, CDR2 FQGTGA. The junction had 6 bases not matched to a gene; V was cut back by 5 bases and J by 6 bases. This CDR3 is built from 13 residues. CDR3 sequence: CASSGGQRPEAFF. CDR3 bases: TGTGCCAGCAGCGGGGGACAGAGACCTGAAGCTTTCTTT.

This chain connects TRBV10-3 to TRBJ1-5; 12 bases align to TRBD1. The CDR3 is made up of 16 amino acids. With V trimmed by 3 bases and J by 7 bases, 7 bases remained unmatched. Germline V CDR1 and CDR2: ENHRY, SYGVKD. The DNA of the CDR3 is TGTGCCATCAGTGATGGGACAGGGGGCGGCGAACAGCCCCAGCATTTT. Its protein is CAISDGTGGGEQPQHF.

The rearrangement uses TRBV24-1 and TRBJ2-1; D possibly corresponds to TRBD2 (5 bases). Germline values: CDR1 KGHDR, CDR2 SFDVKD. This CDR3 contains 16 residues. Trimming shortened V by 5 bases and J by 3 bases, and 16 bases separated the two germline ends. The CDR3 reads CATSGRRIGSYNEQFF. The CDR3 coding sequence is TGTGCCACCAGTGGTCGTAGAATAGGGAGCTACAATGAGCAGTTCTTC.

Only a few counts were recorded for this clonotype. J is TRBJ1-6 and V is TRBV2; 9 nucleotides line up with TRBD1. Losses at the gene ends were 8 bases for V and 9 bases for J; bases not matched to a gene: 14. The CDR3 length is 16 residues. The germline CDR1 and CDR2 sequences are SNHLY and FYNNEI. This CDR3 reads CASGGGTGFIGSPLHF. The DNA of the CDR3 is TGTGCCAGCGGTGGTGGGACAGGGTTTATAGGTTCACCCCTCCACTTT. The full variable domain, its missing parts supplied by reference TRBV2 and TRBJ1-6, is EPEVTQTPSHQVTQMGQEVILRCVPISNHLYFYWYRQILGQKVEFLVSFYNNEISEKSEIFDDQFSVERPDGSNFTLKIRSTKLEDSAMYFCASGGGTGFIGSPLHFGNGTRLTVT.

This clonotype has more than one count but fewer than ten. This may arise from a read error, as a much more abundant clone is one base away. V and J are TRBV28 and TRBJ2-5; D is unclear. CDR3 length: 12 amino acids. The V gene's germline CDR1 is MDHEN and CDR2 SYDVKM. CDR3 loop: CASKSSQGTQYF. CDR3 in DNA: TGTGCCAGCAAATCGTCCCAAGGGACCCAGTACTTC.

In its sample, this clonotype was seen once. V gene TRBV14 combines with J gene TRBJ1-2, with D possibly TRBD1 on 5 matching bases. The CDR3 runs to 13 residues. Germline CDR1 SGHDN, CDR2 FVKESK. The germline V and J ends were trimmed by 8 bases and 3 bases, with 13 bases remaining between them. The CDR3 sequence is CASANRNHYGYTF. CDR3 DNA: TGTGCCAGCGCTAACAGGAATCACTATGGCTACACCTTC.

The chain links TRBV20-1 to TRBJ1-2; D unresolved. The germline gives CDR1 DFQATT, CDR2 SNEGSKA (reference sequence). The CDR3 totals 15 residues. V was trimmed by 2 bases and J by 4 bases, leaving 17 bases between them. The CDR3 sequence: CSARSPTLRGYGYTF. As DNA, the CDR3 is TGCAGTGCTAGATCTCCGACTCTGCGCGGCTATGGCTACACCTTC.

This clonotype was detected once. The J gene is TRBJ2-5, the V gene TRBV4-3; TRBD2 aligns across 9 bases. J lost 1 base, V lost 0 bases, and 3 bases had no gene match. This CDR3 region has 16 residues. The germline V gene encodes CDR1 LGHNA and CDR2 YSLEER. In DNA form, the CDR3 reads TGCGCCAGCAGCCAAGAACTAGCGGGCTTCCAAGAGACCCAGTACTTC. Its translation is CASSQELAGFQETQYF.